A single sample gave rise to the 21 T cell receptor beta chains below, sequenced in a study of T cell responses to AZD1222 COVID-19 vaccine. Sequenced by immunoSEQ multiplex PCR; TCRdb stores in-frame clones only, minus some. The table shows 75,000 to 95,000 clones, with around 84% occurring only once. The source was peripheral blood, collected on day 0 of AZD1222 vaccination. Every receptor here comes from an adult in good health.

The V call is TRBV13, the J call TRBJ1-1, with a weak D call TRBD1 (6 bases). The CDR3 length is 13 residues. V was trimmed by 5 bases and J by 8 bases, leaving 15 bases between them. Looked up from germline, CDR1 is PRHDT and CDR2 is FYEKMQ (reference sequence). CDR3: CASSPQGGREAFF. The DNA of the CDR3 is TGTGCCAGCAGCCCCCAAGGGGGGAGGGAAGCTTTCTTT. Full variable domain (outside the CDR3, taken from reference TRBV13 and TRBJ1-1): AAGVIQSPRHLIKEKRETATLKCYPIPRHDTVYWYQQGPGQDPQFLISFYEKMQSDKGSIPDRFSAQQFSDYHSELNMSSLELGDSALYFCASSPQGGREAFFGQGTRLTVV.

In DNA, the CDR3 is TGCGCCAGCAGCTGGGGGTGGAAAAGAGACCAAGAGACCCAGTACTTC. It translates to CASSWGWKRDQETQYF. The chain employs TRBV5-1 and TRBJ2-5; the D call may be TRBD1 or TRBD2 (5 bases each). Germline V lookup: CDR1 SGHRS, CDR2 YFSETQ. The germline V and J ends were trimmed by 3 bases and 0 bases, with 15 bases remaining between them. The CDR3 runs to 16 residues.

The rearrangement links TRBV4-1 to TRBJ1-6; 9 bases agree with TRBD1. The CDR3 runs 16 residues. CDR1 is MGHRA, CDR2 YSYEKL, per germline. V dropped 3 bases and J dropped 14; count of bases not matched to a gene: 14. This CDR3 reads CASSHDRRTGAVSLHF. CDR3 DNA sequence: TGCGCCAGCAGCCATGACCGGCGGACAGGGGCCGTGTCCCTCCACTTT.

The chain combines TRBV7-9 with TRBJ1-4; 10 nucleotides line up with TRBD1. Germline-derived CDR1 and CDR2 are SEHNR and FQNEAQ (reference sequence). The CDR3 totals 15 residues. The ends lost 4 bases at V and 8 bases at J; junction bases unmatched: 7. CDR3 DNA sequence: TGTGCCAGCAGCTCCACCGGGACAGGGGTCGAAAAACTGTTTTTT. It is translated as CASSSTGTGVEKLFF.

The rearrangement uses TRBV21-1 and TRBJ1-4. TRBV21-1 is noted as a pseudogene. This CDR3 is built from 21 residues. DNA of the CDR3: TGTGCCAGCAGCAAAGGTATTGAGGATACCACCCGACCGGGGGGGAATGTGGAACTGTTTTTT. It translates to CASSKGIEDTTRPGGNVELFF.

This clone was picked up one time. CDR3 protein: CASSPRHRVDEQFF. DNA of the CDR3: TGTGCCAGTAGTCCACGTCACAGGGTCGATGAGCAGTTCTTC. The V gene is TRBV19, the J gene TRBJ2-1; TRBD1 might be the D (6 bases). The length of the CDR3 is 14 residues. Germline V CDR1 and CDR2: LNHDA, SQIVND (reference sequence). V was pared by 5 bases and J by 8 bases, with 16 bases between.

This rearrangement joins TRBV5-1 to TRBJ2-7; 7 nucleotides line up with TRBD1. The trim removed 5 bases at V and 1 base at J, leaving 6 bases unmatched. Germline lookup yields CDR1 SGHRS and CDR2 YFSETQ. The CDR3 is made up of 14 amino acids. CDR3 amino acids: CASSFEDRSYEQYF. DNA of the CDR3: TGCGCCAGCAGTTTCGAGGACAGGTCCTACGAGCAGTACTTC.

V gene TRBV19 combines with J gene TRBJ2-3; D uncertain. The CDR3 runs to 13 residues. V was pared by 3 bases and J by 1 base, with 5 bases between. Germline V gene data show CDR1 as LNHDA and CDR2 as SQIVND (reference sequence). The CDR3 DNA follows: TGTGCCAGTAGTATGCAGGGCACAGATACGCAGTATTTT. It is translated as CASSMQGTDTQYF. Full variable domain (outside the CDR3, taken from reference TRBV19 and TRBJ2-3): DGGITQSPKYLFRKEGQNVTLSCEQNLNHDAMYWYRQDPGQGLRLIYYSQIVNDFQKGDIAEGYSVSREKKESFPLTVTSAQKNPTAFYLCASSMQGTDTQYFGPGTRLTVL.

V is TRBV7-9 and J is TRBJ2-2; D remains unclear. The V gene lost 7 bases and the J gene lost 2 bases, with 8 bases spanning the gap. In germline, CDR1 is SEHNR, CDR2 FQNEAQ (reference sequence). The CDR3 spans 13 residues. The CDR3 sequence: CASILTNTGELFF. CDR3 nucleotide sequence: TGTGCCAGCATCCTTACTAACACCGGGGAGCTGTTTTTT.

The chain employs TRBV7-3 and TRBJ2-3; unclear D gene. The length of the CDR3 is 14 residues. Germline lookup yields CDR1 SGHTA and CDR2 FQGTGA. Trimming took 5 bases from V and 2 from J, leaving 11 bases between them. The CDR3 reads CASSLSTYTDTQYF. The CDR3 DNA reads TGTGCCAGCAGCCTCAGTACCTACACAGATACGCAGTATTTT.

The CDR3 nucleotides are TGTGCCAGCTCACCCGGACAGGGTGGGGTTGGCTACACCTTC. This encodes CASSPGQGGVGYTF. The rearrangement uses TRBV18 and TRBJ1-2; 8 bases map to TRBD1. V lost 3 bases and J lost 7; bases outside the gene matches: 7. Germline CDR1 KGHSH, CDR2 LQKENI. CDR3 length: 14 residues.

V usage is TRBV3-1 (or the pseudogene TRBV3-2) and J usage is TRBJ2-1; 16 bases align to TRBD2. Trimming at V came to 4 bases and at J to 12 bases, leaving 9 bases not matched to a gene. The CDR3 is made up of 16 amino acids. CDR1 is LGHDT and CDR2 is YNNKEL in the germline V gene (reference sequence). CDR3 bases: TGTGCCAGCAGCCTGGGACTAGCGGGGGGGCATGAGGTGCAGTTCTTC. The encoded protein is CASSLGLAGGHEVQFF.

This clone showed up just a few times. The rearrangement links TRBV6-2 or TRBV6-3 to TRBJ2-7; D is undetermined. Trimming left V 4 bases short and J 4 bases short, with 5 bases between. The CDR3 loop spans 11 amino acids. Germline loops: CDR1 MNHEY, CDR2 SVGEGT. The CDR3 reads CASSFGYEQYF. CDR3 coding DNA: TGTGCCAGCAGTTTCGGATACGAGCAGTACTTC.

The table lists this clone with a few counts. V and J are TRBV20-1 and TRBJ2-3; 14 nucleotides agree with TRBD2. V was clipped by 3 bases and J by 1 base; unmatched bases: 6. Germline assignment: CDR1 DFQATT and CDR2 SNEGSKA (reference sequence). The CDR3 sequence is 17 residues long. Written as DNA, the CDR3 is TGCAGTGCTAGTCCGGCGGGACTAGCGGGAGGCACAGATACGCAGTATTTT. It yields the protein CSASPAGLAGGTDTQYF.

The chain has TRBV9 and TRBJ2-2; either TRBD1 or TRBD2 may supply D (5 bases each). The ends were cut back, 4 bases at V and 2 bases at J, with 9 bases in the middle. The CDR3 is 14 amino acids. CDR1 and CDR2 (germline): SGDLS, YYNGEE. The chain's CDR3 is CASSRDQNTGELFF. In DNA form, the CDR3 reads TGTGCCAGCAGCCGGGACCAAAACACCGGGGAGCTGTTTTTT.

The V and J genes are TRBV24-1 and TRBJ2-1, with 11 bases lining up with TRBD2. Germline V lookup: CDR1 KGHDR, CDR2 SFDVKD. The CDR3 has 16 amino acids. V gave up 3 bases and J gave up 5 bases; unmatched junction bases: 5. CDR3 loop: CATSDITSGGNNEQFF. The DNA for the CDR3 is TGTGCCACCAGTGATATAACTAGCGGGGGCAACAATGAGCAGTTCTTC.

This clone has more than one count but fewer than ten. The chain carries TRBV2 and TRBJ1-3; maybe TRBD1 (5 bases). The CDR3 is 14 residues long. Germline V lookup: CDR1 SNHLY, CDR2 FYNNEI. Trimming left V 7 bases short and J 2 bases short, with 12 bases between. CDR3 sequence (DNA): TGTGCCAGCAAGATTCAGGGACCTGGAAACACCATATATTTT. Translated: CASKIQGPGNTIYF.

The V and J genes are TRBV7-9 and TRBJ2-2; D remains unclear. The germline V and J ends were trimmed by 5 bases and 6 bases, with 7 bases remaining between them. The CDR3 runs to 12 residues. CDR1 is SEHNR and CDR2 is FQNEAQ in the germline V gene (reference sequence). CDR3 amino acids: CASSAISGELFF. CDR3 nucleotide sequence: TGTGCCAGCAGCGCAATCTCCGGGGAGCTGTTTTTT.

V usage is TRBV6-5 and J usage is TRBJ2-7; D remains unclear. Germline V lookup: CDR1 MNHEY, CDR2 SVGAGI. This CDR3 has 13 amino acids. V was shortened by 2 bases and J by 4 bases, with 9 bases between the two germline ends. This chain's CDR3 is CASSYNSGYEQYF. CDR3 bases: TGTGCCAGCAGTTACAACTCAGGATACGAGCAGTACTTC.

The DNA for the CDR3 is TGTGCCAGCAGTGAACAGCGTAGGGGTTTCTTT. It codes for CASSEQRRGFF. This chain joins TRBV6-1 and TRBJ1-1, with D perhaps matching TRBD1 (5 bases). The germline V gene has CDR1 MNHNS and CDR2 SASEGT. V was shortened by 2 bases and J by 13 bases, with 11 bases between the two germline ends. This CDR3 has 11 residues.

The chain combines TRBV15 with TRBJ1-2; D might be TRBD1 (5 bases). V lost 3 bases and J lost 6, with 14 bases in between. The germline gives CDR1 LNHNV, CDR2 YYDKDF (reference sequence). CDR3 length: 14 residues. The CDR3 DNA is TGTGCCACCAGCAGTCCCACAGGATACAATGGCTACACCTTC. It is translated as CATSSPTGYNGYTF.